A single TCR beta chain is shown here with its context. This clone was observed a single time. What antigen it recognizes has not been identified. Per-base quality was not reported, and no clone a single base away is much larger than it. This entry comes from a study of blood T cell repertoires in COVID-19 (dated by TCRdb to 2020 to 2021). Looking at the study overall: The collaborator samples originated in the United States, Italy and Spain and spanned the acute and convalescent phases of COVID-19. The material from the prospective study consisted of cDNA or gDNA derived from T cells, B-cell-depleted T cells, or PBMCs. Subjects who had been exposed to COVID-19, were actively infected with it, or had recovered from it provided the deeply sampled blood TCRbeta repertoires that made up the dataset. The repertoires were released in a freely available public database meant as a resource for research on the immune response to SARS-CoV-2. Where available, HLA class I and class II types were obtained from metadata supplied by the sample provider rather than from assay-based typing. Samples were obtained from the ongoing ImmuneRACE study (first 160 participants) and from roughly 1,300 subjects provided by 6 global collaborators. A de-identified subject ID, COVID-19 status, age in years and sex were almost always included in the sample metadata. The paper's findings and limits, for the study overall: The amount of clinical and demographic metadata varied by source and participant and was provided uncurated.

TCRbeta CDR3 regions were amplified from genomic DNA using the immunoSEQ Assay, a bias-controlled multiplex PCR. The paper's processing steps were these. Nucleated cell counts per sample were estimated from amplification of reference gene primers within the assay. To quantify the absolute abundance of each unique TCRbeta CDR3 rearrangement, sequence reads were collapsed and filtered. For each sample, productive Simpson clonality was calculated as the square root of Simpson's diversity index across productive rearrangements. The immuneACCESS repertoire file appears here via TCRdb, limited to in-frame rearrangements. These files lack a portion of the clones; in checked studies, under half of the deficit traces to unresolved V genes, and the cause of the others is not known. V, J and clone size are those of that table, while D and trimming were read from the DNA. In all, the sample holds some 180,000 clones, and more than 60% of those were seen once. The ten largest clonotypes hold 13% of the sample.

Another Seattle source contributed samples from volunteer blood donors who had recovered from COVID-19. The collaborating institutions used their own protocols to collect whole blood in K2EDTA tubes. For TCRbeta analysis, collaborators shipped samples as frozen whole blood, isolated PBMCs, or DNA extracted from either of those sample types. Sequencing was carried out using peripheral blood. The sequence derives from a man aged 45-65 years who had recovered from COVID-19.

The sequenced DNA: TGTGCCAGCAGCTCTTACGAGCAGTACTTC. This yields the protein CASSSYEQYF. The chain links TRBV2 with TRBJ2-7; no D gene can be assigned with confidence. V is pared back by 6 bases and J by 4 bases, with 4 bases lying between the germline termini. Taken from the germline V gene, the CDR1 and CDR2 loops are SNHLY and FYNNEI. The CDR3 holds 10 amino acids from the cysteine to the phenylalanine. Only the CDR3 portion is preserved as DNA: 30 bases, with reading frame beginning at the first base. The reference TRBV2 and TRBJ2-7 proteins fill in what lies around the CDR3, so the full variable domain reads EPEVTQTPSHQVTQMGQEVILRCVPISNHLYFYWYRQILGQKVEFLVSFYNNEISEKSEIFDDQFSVERPDGSNFTLKIRSTKLEDSAMYFCASSSYEQYFGPGTRLTVT.